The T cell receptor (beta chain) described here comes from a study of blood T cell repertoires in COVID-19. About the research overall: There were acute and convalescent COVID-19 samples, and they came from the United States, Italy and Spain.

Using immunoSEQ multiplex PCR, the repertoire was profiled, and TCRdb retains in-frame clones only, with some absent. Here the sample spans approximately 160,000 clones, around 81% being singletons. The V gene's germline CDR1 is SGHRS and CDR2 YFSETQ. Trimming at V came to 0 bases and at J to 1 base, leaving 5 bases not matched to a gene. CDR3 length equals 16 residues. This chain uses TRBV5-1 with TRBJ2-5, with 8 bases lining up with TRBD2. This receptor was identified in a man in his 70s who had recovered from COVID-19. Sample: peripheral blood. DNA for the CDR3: TGCGCCAGCAGCTTGGTAAGCGGGAGCCCCCAAGAGACCCAGTACTTC. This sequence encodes CASSLVSGSPQETQYF.